This T cell receptor (beta chain) originates from a study of T-cell reconstitution after alpha-beta-depleted transplantation in children. Study results and limitations: The main origin of T-cell counts and diversity one year after transplant was newly produced T cells.

Researchers prepared the TCRbeta library using unique molecular identifiers, the study reports. TCRdb re-analysed the PCR reads in MiXCR, keeping a single row per CDR3 protein. The table lists 700,000 to 950,000 distinct CDR3 sequences, roughly 16% of them singletons, with about 5% in the top ten. From germline, CDR1 is DFQATT and CDR2 SNEGSKA (reference sequence). Trimming removed 6 bases from V and 7 bases from J; junction bases left unmatched: 9. This CDR3 region has 14 residues. Points on this clonotype: The antigen is not known.

The receptor comes from a male patient under 18 who had a stem cell transplant for acute lymphoblastic leukemia, so the T cells may come from the graft donor. This specimen was PBMCs, mostly from graft donor cells, taken 360 days after TCRalphabeta/CD19-depleted stem cell transplant. This sequence joins TRBV20-1 and TRBJ1-5; 10 nucleotides agree with TRBD1. In nucleotides, the CDR3 is TGCAGTGCAACCGACAGGGGGCAGGCCCAGCCCCAGCATTTT. Translation: CSATDRGQAQPQHF.